Below are 20 T cell receptor beta chains sequenced from a single sample in a study of blood T cells in healthy people across ages. Together with a sample-barcoded 5' primer, a J-beta primer mix was included in a second PCR lasting roughly 6 to 12 cycles. TCRdb reanalysed the 5' RACE reads using MiXCR and keeps one entry per CDR3 protein. There are about 1.7 million distinct CDR3 sequences in the sample; 28% occur only once, and 7.7% lies in the top ten. Sequenced material: blood. All receptors derive from a woman aged 25 to 39 in good health.

V gene TRBV7-3 combines with J gene TRBJ2-2, with 7 positions matching TRBD1. Germline trimming cut 2 bases from V and 3 bases from J; bases unmatched to any gene: 0. The CDR3 runs to 14 residues. Germline V CDR1 and CDR2: SGHTA, FQGTGA. CDR3 loop: CASSLGTDTGELFF. CDR3 in DNA: TGTGCCAGCAGCTTAGGGACAGACACCGGGGAGCTGTTTTTT.

This clonotype was detected ten times or more. This sequence joins TRBV4-3 and TRBJ1-2; D is unclear. Germline values: CDR1 LGHNA, CDR2 YSLEER. V lost 4 bases to trimming and J lost 4 bases, with 13 bases between them. The CDR3 has 14 residues. Here the CDR3 DNA reads TGCGCCAGCAGCCGAGAGGGCAAACTCTATGGCTACACCTTC. Translating it yields CASSREGKLYGYTF.

This clonotype was counted only a few times. This may arise from a read error, as a much more abundant clone is one base away. The V gene is TRBV10-2, the J gene TRBJ2-5; D is unclear. This CDR3 has 13 residues. Per the germline V gene, CDR1 is WSHSY and CDR2 is SAAADI. V gave up 6 bases and J gave up 3 bases, with 11 bases separating them. The CDR3 coding sequence is TGCGCCAGCAGGGTGGGGATCGAAGAGACCCAGTACTTC. Its protein is CASRVGIEETQYF.

This clonotype came up many times. The DNA of the CDR3 is TGTGCCAGCAGCCCGGCGACTAGCGGGAATCCAGAGACCCAGTACTTC. This sequence encodes CASSPATSGNPETQYF. J is TRBJ2-5 and V is TRBV7-2, with 11 bases lining up with TRBD2. Unmatched junction bases numbered 9, after V lost 5 bases and J lost 4 bases. The CDR3 consists of 16 residues. Germline V gene sequence: CDR1 SGHTA, CDR2 FQGNSA.

In its sample, this clonotype was seen a few times. The V call is TRBV7-3, the J call TRBJ2-7; 8 positions agree with TRBD1. Trimming took 5 bases from V and 2 from J; bases not matched to a gene: 8. In germline, CDR1 is SGHTA, CDR2 FQGTGA. The CDR3 has 15 residues. The CDR3 coding sequence is TGTGCCAGCAGCCCAACAGGGGGGCCACCCTACGAGCAGTACTTC. This encodes CASSPTGGPPYEQYF.

This clonotype was counted many times. The chain links TRBV12-3 or TRBV12-4 to TRBJ2-7, with D possibly being TRBD2 (6 bases). Trimming removed 7 bases from V and 0 bases from J, with 13 bases in between. The CDR3 is 14 amino acids. CDR3 protein: CASTGGMHSYEQYF. The CDR3 bases are TGTGCCAGCACCGGAGGGATGCACTCCTACGAGCAGTACTTC.

This chain joins TRBV12-3 or TRBV12-4 and TRBJ2-1, with 11 bases matching TRBD2. CDR3 length: 16 amino acids. The junction had 8 bases not matched to a gene; V was cut back by 5 bases and J by 5 bases. CDR3 residues: CASSLQTSGGDNEQFF. In DNA form, the CDR3 reads TGTGCCAGCAGTCTACAAACTAGCGGGGGAGACAATGAGCAGTTCTTC.

The chain uses TRBV5-1 and TRBJ2-7; perhaps TRBD2 as D (6 bases). Germline-derived CDR1 and CDR2 are SGHRS and YFSETQ. V was clipped by 0 bases and J by 5 bases, with 12 bases between them. The CDR3 length is 14 residues. The DNA of the CDR3 is TGCGCCAGCAGCTTGGGCGGGAAGTACGACGAGCAGTACTTC. Amino acids: CASSLGGKYDEQYF.

This clonotype has just a few counts. V gene TRBV5-1 combines with J gene TRBJ2-7; perhaps TRBD1 as D (6 bases). Trimming cost V 0 bases and J 5 bases, with 12 bases left between them. The CDR3 totals 14 residues. Germline CDR1 reads SGHRS; CDR2 reads YFSETQ. The CDR3: CASSLGRGENEQYF. CDR3 in DNA: TGCGCCAGCAGCTTGGGCAGGGGAGAAAACGAGCAGTACTTC. Full variable domain (rest looked up from reference TRBV5-1 and TRBJ2-7): KAGVTQTPRYLIKTRGQQVTLSCSPISGHRSVSWYQQTPGQGLQFLFEYFSETQRNKGNFPGRFSGRQFSNSRSEMNVSTLELGDSALYLCASSLGRGENEQYFGPGTRLTVT.

The J gene is TRBJ2-5, the V gene TRBV7-2; 8 bases are a match to TRBD1. This CDR3 region has 14 residues. The germline V gene encodes CDR1 SGHTA and CDR2 FQGNSA. With 2 bases clipped from V and 4 bases from J, the junction kept 3 bases outside the gene matches. CDR3 in DNA: TGTGCCAGCAGCTTACCGACAGGGGTAGAGACCCAGTACTTC. Residues: CASSLPTGVETQYF.

The DNA for the CDR3 is TGCGCCAGCAGTGATGTAGGGAACGGGCCGGTAAATCAGCCCCAGCATTTT. Translated: CASSDVGNGPVNQPQHF. The chain links TRBV10-2 to TRBJ1-5; D remains ambiguous. CDR1 WSHSY and CDR2 SAAADI come from the germline V gene. CDR3 length equals 17 residues. V was clipped by 3 bases and J by 4 bases, with 19 bases between them.

Note on this clonotype: At one boundary the junction diverges from the germline segment, which might be a read error. This sequence joins TRBV6-1 and TRBJ2-7, with a weak D call TRBD2 (6 bases). The CDR3 is 16 residues long. The germline V gene has CDR1 MNHNS and CDR2 SASEGT. CDR3 amino acids: CASSEAGSGSPYERYF. DNA for the CDR3: TGTGCCAGCAGTGAAGCCGGGAGTGGATCCCCCTACGAGCGGTACTTC.

Notes on this clonotype: This may come from a read error, since a much larger clone is one base off. The chain recombines TRBV6-6 with TRBJ2-7, with D possibly matching TRBD2 (6 bases). The CDR3 extends over 14 amino acids. Germline CDR1 reads MNHNY; CDR2 reads SVGAGI (reference sequence). V was pared by 11 bases and J by 1 base, with 18 bases between. Here the CDR3 DNA reads TGTGCCCGCCAGGGAGCGGGTTTATCCTACGAGCAGTACTTC. Translating gives CARQGAGLSYEQYF.

The rearrangement links TRBV2 to TRBJ1-2; 7 bases are a match to TRBD1. After removal of 7 bases from V and 7 bases from J, the junction contained 9 bases not matched to a gene. CDR3 length: 13 residues. In germline, CDR1 is SNHLY, CDR2 FYNNEI. The DNA of the CDR3 is TGTGCCAGCATTGAGGAGACAGGGTCTGGCTACACCTTC. Amino acid sequence: CASIEETGSGYTF. Drawing the rest from reference TRBV2 and TRBJ1-2, the complete variable domain is EPEVTQTPSHQVTQMGQEVILRCVPISNHLYFYWYRQILGQKVEFLVSFYNNEISEKSEIFDDQFSVERPDGSNFTLKIRSTKLEDSAMYFCASIEETGSGYTFGSGTRLTVV.

The sample holds a few counts of this clonotype. Possible read error: a much larger clone is one base away. V gene TRBV6-5 combines with J gene TRBJ1-2, with D hard to call. This CDR3 spans 11 amino acids. CDR1 and CDR2 from the germline V gene are MNHEY and SVGAGI. The germline V and J ends were trimmed by 5 bases and 3 bases, with 4 bases remaining between them. The CDR3 DNA reads as TGTGCCAGCAGTCCACACTATGGCTACACCTTC. This translates into CASSPHYGYTF.

This clonotype was seen once. This CDR3 is CASSSRDCSYEQYF. CDR3 DNA: TGTGCCAGCAGCAGCCGGGACTGCTCCTACGAGCAGTACTTC. This chain connects TRBV21-1 to TRBJ2-7; the D call TRBD2 from the table was never checked on the DNA. TRBV21-1 is a known pseudogene. CDR3 size: 14 residues.

This chain links TRBV29-1 with TRBJ1-1; D is perhaps TRBD1 (5 bases). The CDR3 spans 14 residues. Trimming shortened V by 0 bases and J by 4 bases, and 12 bases separated the two germline ends. Germline CDR1 and CDR2: SQVTM and ANQGSEA. CDR3 DNA sequence: TGCAGCGTTGAAGAGGGGGATCCGGGCACTGAAGCTTTCTTT. Protein: CSVEEGDPGTEAFF.

This clonotype was found a few times. V and J are TRBV2 and TRBJ1-2, with D maybe TRBD1 (6 bases). Trimming pared 7 bases from V and 2 bases from J, leaving 11 bases between. The CDR3 runs to 13 residues. Germline V CDR1 and CDR2: SNHLY, FYNNEI. Written as DNA, the CDR3 is TGTGCCAGCAATCACAGGGTAAACTATGGCTACACCTTC. Protein: CASNHRVNYGYTF.

In this sample, this clonotype turned up once. A single base separates this from a much larger clone, so it may be a read error. The V and J genes are TRBV20-1 and TRBJ2-4, with TRBD1 matching 11 bases. The germline gives CDR1 DFQATT, CDR2 SNEGSKA (reference sequence). The length of the CDR3 is 13 residues. The CDR3 bases are TGCAGTGCTTACCGGACAGGGGGCTACGAGCAGTGCTTC. Its translation: CSAYRTGGYEQCF.

The chain joins TRBV12-3 or TRBV12-4 to TRBJ2-7; D unclear. The CDR3 totals 14 residues. Trimming shortened V by 1 base and J by 3 bases, and 10 bases separated the two germline ends. The CDR3 spells CASSLDSSVYEQYF. CDR3 DNA: TGTGCCAGCAGTTTAGATAGCTCGGTCTACGAGCAGTACTTC.